The rows below give T cell receptor beta chains drawn from one sample of a study of shared clonotypes between healthy human individuals. Some clones are missing from TCRdb's copy, which holds only in-frame ones; the method was immunoSEQ multiplex PCR. The data hold a few million clones, with about 92% observed a single time. The sample consisted of naive CD4+ T cells sorted from blood. The receptors originated from a man younger than 35 in good health. CDR3s include the opening cysteine and the closing phenylalanine or tryptophan. A D gene is named only where the DNA matches it firmly. The listing skips clone size in some rows; elsewhere it reads once, few, many or a size class.

J gene: TRBJ2-2; V gene: TRBV30; clone size: -; D gene: -; CDR3 protein: CAWSVRRSGELFF; CDR3 DNA: TGTGCCTGGAGTGTACGGAGGTCCGGGGAGCTGTTTTTT
J gene: TRBJ2-5; V gene: TRBV7-2; clone size: -; D gene: -; CDR3 protein: CASSPSGGGETQYF; CDR3 DNA: TGTGCCAGCAGCCCCAGCGGAGGCGGAGAGACCCAGTACTTC
J gene: TRBJ1-2; V gene: TRBV6-5; clone size: -; D gene: -; CDR3 protein: CASSTPPHGYTF; CDR3 DNA: TGTGCCAGCAGTACCCCTCCCCATGGCTACACCTTC
J gene: TRBJ2-5; V gene: TRBV15; clone size: -; D gene: TRBD1; CDR3 protein: CATSIPRDRETQYF; CDR3 DNA: TGTGCCACCAGCATCCCCCGGGACAGGGAGACCCAGTACTTC
J gene: TRBJ2-3; V gene: TRBV19; clone size: once; D gene: TRBD2; CDR3 protein: CASSIAGQGGSYTQYF; CDR3 DNA: TGTGCCAGTAGTATAGCGGGGCAGGGAGGGTCATATACGCAGTATTTT
J gene: TRBJ2-2; V gene: TRBV5-1; clone size: -; D gene: -; CDR3 protein: CASSPGASTGELFF; CDR3 DNA: TGCGCCAGCAGCCCAGGGGCGAGCACCGGGGAGCTGTTTTTT
J gene: TRBJ1-4; V gene: TRBV5-1; clone size: -; D gene: TRBD1; CDR3 protein: CASSQTGGAGEKLFF; CDR3 DNA: TGCGCCAGCAGCCAGACAGGGGGCGCAGGTGAAAAACTGTTTTTT
J gene: TRBJ1-5; V gene: TRBV6-1; clone size: once; D gene: -; CDR3 protein: CASSERAIHQPQHF; CDR3 DNA: TGTGCCAGCAGTGAAAGGGCCATTCATCAGCCCCAGCATTTT
J gene: TRBJ2-1; V gene: TRBV4-3; clone size: -; D gene: TRBD1; CDR3 protein: CASSQEARQGAHNEQFF; CDR3 DNA: TGCGCCAGCAGCCAAGAAGCTCGGCAGGGGGCGCACAATGAGCAGTTCTTC
J gene: TRBJ2-1; V gene: TRBV5-1; clone size: -; D gene: -; CDR3 protein: CASSLTGESYNEQFF; CDR3 DNA: TGCGCCAGCAGCTTGACGGGCGAGTCCTACAATGAGCAGTTCTTC
J gene: TRBJ1-2; V gene: TRBV7-9; clone size: -; D gene: -; CDR3 protein: CASSLQGGGNGYTF; CDR3 DNA: TGTGCCAGCAGCTTACAAGGGGGAGGAAATGGCTACACCTTC
J gene: TRBJ2-7; V gene: TRBV5-4; clone size: -; D gene: -; CDR3 protein: CASSLKSHEQYF; CDR3 DNA: TGTGCCAGCAGCTTGAAATCCCACGAGCAGTACTTC
J gene: TRBJ1-4; V gene: TRBV28; clone size: -; D gene: -; CDR3 protein: CATRPPGEKLFF; CDR3 DNA: TGTGCCACCCGCCCCCCGGGGGAAAAACTGTTTTTT
J gene: TRBJ2-2; V gene: TRBV5-1; clone size: -; D gene: -; CDR3 protein: CASSLGDRRIGELFF; CDR3 DNA: TGCGCCAGCAGCTTGGGAGACAGGCGGATCGGGGAGCTGTTTTTT
J gene: TRBJ2-7; V gene: TRBV7-2; clone size: once; D gene: -; CDR3 protein: CASSLGRGNSYEQYF; CDR3 DNA: TGTGCCAGCAGCTTAGGGCGCGGAAACTCCTACGAGCAGTACTTC
J gene: TRBJ2-5; V gene: TRBV16; clone size: -; D gene: TRBD1; CDR3 protein: CASSQSNLAGAGGAEETQYF; CDR3 DNA: TGTGCCAGCAGCCAATCTAACTTGGCAGGGGCAGGGGGCGCGGAGGAGACCCAGTACTTC
J gene: TRBJ1-4; V gene: TRBV7-9; clone size: -; D gene: -; CDR3 protein: CASSPGPGVDEKLFF; CDR3 DNA: TGTGCCAGCAGCCCAGGTCCTGGAGTGGATGAAAAACTGTTTTTT
J gene: TRBJ2-7; V gene: TRBV7-2; clone size: -; D gene: -; CDR3 protein: CASSFGVEQYF; CDR3 DNA: TGTGCCAGCAGTTTTGGGGTCGAGCAGTACTTC
J gene: TRBJ2-1; V gene: TRBV29-1; clone size: -; D gene: TRBD1; CDR3 protein: CSVDRGVSYNEQFF; CDR3 DNA: TGCAGCGTGGACAGGGGCGTCTCCTACAATGAGCAGTTCTTC
J gene: TRBJ2-1; V gene: TRBV12-5; clone size: -; D gene: TRBD1; CDR3 protein: CASGADRVNEQFF; CDR3 DNA: TGTGCTAGTGGTGCGGACAGGGTCAATGAGCAGTTCTTC
J gene: TRBJ1-2; V gene: TRBV28; clone size: -; D gene: TRBD1; CDR3 protein: CASTIQGASNYGYTF; CDR3 DNA: TGTGCCAGCACAATCCAGGGGGCGTCCAACTATGGCTACACCTTC
J gene: TRBJ2-7; V gene: TRBV7-9; clone size: -; D gene: TRBD2; CDR3 protein: CASSLSGGTYEQYF; CDR3 DNA: TGTGCCAGCAGCCTTAGCGGGGGCACCTACGAGCAGTACTTC
J gene: TRBJ2-2; V gene: TRBV19; clone size: -; D gene: TRBD1; CDR3 protein: CASSISSGQANTGELFF; CDR3 DNA: TGTGCCAGTAGTATCTCTTCCGGACAGGCCAACACCGGGGAGCTGTTTTTT
J gene: TRBJ2-5; V gene: TRBV23-1; clone size: once; D gene: -; CDR3 protein: CASSRGFTNPPLQETQYF; CDR3 DNA: TGCGCCAGCAGCCGAGGGTTTACGAACCCTCCTTTACAAGAGACCCAGTACTTC
J gene: TRBJ1-2; V gene: TRBV6-6; clone size: -; D gene: -; CDR3 protein: CASSNNNYGYTF; CDR3 DNA: TGTGCCAGCAGTAACAACAACTATGGCTACACCTTC
J gene: TRBJ1-2; V gene: TRBV5-1; clone size: -; D gene: TRBD1; CDR3 protein: CASSSGQGYYSYGYTF; CDR3 DNA: TGCGCCAGCAGCTCGGGACAGGGGTATTACAGCTATGGCTACACCTTC
J gene: TRBJ2-1; V gene: TRBV9; clone size: -; D gene: -; CDR3 protein: CASRRGDSTYNEQFF; CDR3 DNA: TGTGCCAGTCGGAGGGGGGACAGTACCTACAATGAGCAGTTCTTC
J gene: TRBJ1-3; V gene: TRBV4-1; clone size: -; D gene: -; CDR3 protein: CASSQERGISGNTIYF; CDR3 DNA: TGCGCCAGCAGCCAAGAGCGAGGGATCTCTGGAAACACCATATATTTT
J gene: TRBJ2-4; V gene: TRBV7-2; clone size: -; D gene: TRBD1; CDR3 protein: CASSLDRDSIQYF; CDR3 DNA: TGTGCCAGCAGCTTAGACAGGGACAGCATTCAGTACTTC
J gene: TRBJ1-2; V gene: TRBV13; clone size: -; D gene: -; CDR3 protein: CASSLDTGSIHTF; CDR3 DNA: TGTGCCAGCAGCTTAGACACTGGATCAATACACACCTTC
J gene: TRBJ1-1; V gene: TRBV18; clone size: -; D gene: TRBD1; CDR3 protein: CASSPSTGATEAFF; CDR3 DNA: TGTGCCAGCTCACCATCGACAGGGGCCACTGAAGCTTTCTTT
J gene: TRBJ1-5; V gene: TRBV5-8; clone size: -; D gene: TRBD1; CDR3 protein: CASSFGTDAWGNQPQHF; CDR3 DNA: TGTGCCAGCAGCTTCGGGACAGACGCTTGGGGCAATCAGCCCCAGCATTTT
J gene: TRBJ2-7; V gene: TRBV15; clone size: -; D gene: TRBD1; CDR3 protein: CATSRGGTGSYEQYF; CDR3 DNA: TGTGCCACCAGCAGAGGTGGGACAGGTTCCTACGAGCAGTACTTC
J gene: TRBJ2-5; V gene: TRBV18; clone size: -; D gene: TRBD1; CDR3 protein: CASSPNRGEETQYF; CDR3 DNA: TGTGCCAGCTCACCTAACAGGGGTGAAGAGACCCAGTACTTC
J gene: TRBJ1-2; V gene: TRBV6-5; clone size: few; D gene: TRBD1; CDR3 protein: CASRPGQGWYGYTF; CDR3 DNA: TGTGCCAGCAGGCCGGGACAGGGTTGGTATGGCTACACCTTC
J gene: TRBJ2-5; V gene: TRBV5-6; clone size: once; D gene: TRBD2; CDR3 protein: CASSLGIAGGLQETQYF; CDR3 DNA: TGTGCCAGCAGCTTGGGAATAGCGGGGGGGCTGCAAGAGACCCAGTACTTC
J gene: TRBJ1-1; V gene: TRBV7-9; clone size: -; D gene: TRBD1; CDR3 protein: CASSLGPTGATEAFF; CDR3 DNA: TGTGCCAGCAGCTTGGGACCCACAGGGGCCACTGAAGCTTTCTTT
J gene: TRBJ1-2; V gene: TRBV21-1; clone size: -; D gene: -; CDR3 protein: CASSKWVLGHSYGYTF; CDR3 DNA: TGTGCCAGCAGCAAATGGGTCCTGGGACACTCCTATGGCTACACCTTC
J gene: TRBJ1-3; V gene: TRBV7-8; clone size: -; D gene: TRBD1; CDR3 protein: CASSPDRALSGNTIYF; CDR3 DNA: TGTGCCAGCAGCCCTGACAGGGCTCTCTCTGGAAACACCATATATTTT
J gene: TRBJ2-5; V gene: TRBV28; clone size: -; D gene: -; CDR3 protein: CASRGILETQYF; CDR3 DNA: TGTGCCAGCAGAGGTATTCTGGAGACCCAGTACTTC
J gene: TRBJ2-6; V gene: TRBV4-3; clone size: -; D gene: TRBD1; CDR3 protein: CASSQSGTGGRSGANVLTF; CDR3 DNA: TGCGCCAGCAGCCAATCGGGCACAGGGGGTAGGTCTGGGGCCAACGTCCTGACTTTC
J gene: TRBJ2-2; V gene: TRBV4-1; clone size: -; D gene: -; CDR3 protein: CASMGRLERTGELFF; CDR3 DNA: TGCGCCAGCATGGGGCGGCTGGAGAGAACCGGGGAGCTGTTTTTT
J gene: TRBJ2-7; V gene: TRBV4-1; clone size: -; D gene: -; CDR3 protein: CASSRSRTQDYEQYF; CDR3 DNA: TGCGCCAGCAGCCGCTCTAGGACACAGGACTACGAGCAGTACTTC
J gene: TRBJ2-5; V gene: TRBV7-2; clone size: -; D gene: -; CDR3 protein: CASSPGWERPKTQYF; CDR3 DNA: TGTGCCAGCAGCCCCGGATGGGAGCGCCCGAAGACCCAGTACTTC
J gene: TRBJ1-4; V gene: TRBV11-2; clone size: -; D gene: -; CDR3 protein: CASSLEGPKLFF; CDR3 DNA: TGTGCCAGCAGCTTAGAGGGTCCAAAACTGTTTTTT
J gene: TRBJ1-6; V gene: TRBV6-1; clone size: -; D gene: -; CDR3 protein: CASEAGILWNSPLHF; CDR3 DNA: TGTGCCAGCGAGGCGGGAATCCTTTGGAATTCACCCCTCCACTTT